Shown below are 2 T cell receptor beta chains from a single sample sequenced in a study of graft-versus-host responses after intestinal transplantation (dated by TCRdb to the early 2020s). Dithiothreitol, EDTA incubations and collagenase D digestion were used to isolate intraepithelial and lamina propria lymphocytes from graft specimens. The library came from the immunoSEQ multiplex PCR assay. TCRdb carries this immuneACCESS record with in-frame sequences only. Its versions omit some clonotypes, under half of them owing to an unresolved V gene in the studies checked, with the rest unexplained. Recorded for this sample are roughly 36,000 clones; roughly 87% of them occurred a single time. Together, the top ten hold around 17% of the sample. The sample consisted of ileum tissue, taken approximately 200 days after intestinal transplant. The origin of the receptors is a human patient who received an intestinal transplant, so some T cells may come from the graft donor.

The rearrangement uses TRBV28 and TRBJ2-7; 11 positions agree with TRBD1. With V trimmed by 7 bases and J by 2 bases, 4 bases remained unmatched. Germline lookup yields CDR1 MDHEN and CDR2 SYDVKM. This CDR3 spans 14 amino acids. This CDR3 reads CASTTGQGAYEQYF. CDR3 bases: TGTGCCAGCACCACGGGACAGGGGGCCTACGAGCAGTACTTC.

The genes are TRBV6-4 and TRBJ2-4; the D is unclear. Per the germline V gene, CDR1 is MRHNA and CDR2 is SNTAGT. The CDR3 contains 12 residues. Between the trimmed V and J ends, which lost 11 bases and 0 bases, there was a span of 8 bases. CDR3 DNA sequence: TGTGCCGGGGTATTAGCCAAAAACATTCAGTACTTC. As protein: CAGVLAKNIQYF.